This T cell receptor beta chain is from a study of T cell responses to AZD1222 COVID-19 vaccine. Study background: Second-dose schedules of about 4 or about 12 weeks were combined.

Generated by immunoSEQ multiplex PCR, the TCRdb table keeps only in-frame clones and is missing some. The sample lists around 30,000 clones, approximately 90% occurring once. CDR1 and CDR2 (germline): SGHTA, FQGNSA. The junction had 10 bases not matched to a gene; V was cut back by 5 bases and J by 10 bases. The CDR3 covers 13 residues. The sample here was peripheral blood, taken on day 0 of AZD1222 vaccination. The V gene is TRBV7-2, the J gene TRBJ1-1; 7 bases align to TRBD1. This receptor was taken from an adult in good health. Written as DNA, the CDR3 is TGTGCCAGCAGCGCTAACAGGGGAGGGGGAGCTTTCTTT. Translating it yields CASSANRGGGAFF.